One sample yielded the 19 T cell receptor beta chains listed below, sequenced in a study of T cell changes during pregnancy in multiple sclerosis. TCRdb's copy holds only in-frame clones and misses some; the assay was immunoSEQ multiplex PCR. The sample consists of some 120,000 clones, approximately 93% of them appearing once. Sample: peripheral blood, taken before pregnancy. These receptors were collected from a female donor with multiple sclerosis, enrolled in a pregnancy study.

CDR3 bases: TGTGCCAGCGGACCGAGGAGGGCCGGCACTGAAGCTTTCTTT. Translated: CASGPRRAGTEAFF. The J gene is TRBJ1-1, the V gene TRBV5-8, with D unclear. With 7 bases removed from V and 4 bases from J, the gap between germline ends came to 17 bases. CDR1 and CDR2 (germline): SGHTS, YDEGEE. The CDR3 runs 14 residues.

The chain recombines TRBV6-1 with TRBJ2-2, with TRBD2 as a possible D gene (6 bases). Trimming took 2 bases from V and 1 from J, leaving 11 bases between them. The CDR3 extends over 16 amino acids. Per the germline V gene, CDR1 is MNHNS and CDR2 is SASEGT. The CDR3 DNA follows: TGTGCCAGCAGTGAAAGGGATAGCGGGAACACCGGGGAGCTGTTTTTT. It specifies CASSERDSGNTGELFF.

The chain couples TRBV30 to TRBJ1-1, with TRBD1 as a possible D gene (5 bases). This CDR3 has 14 residues. Trimming took 5 bases from V and 7 from J, leaving 20 bases between them. Germline CDR1 and CDR2: GTSNPN and SVGIG (reference sequence). The CDR3 region is CAWGGPTRGNEAFF. DNA of the CDR3: TGTGCCTGGGGGGGTCCTACTCGGGGGAATGAAGCTTTCTTT.

The V call is TRBV16, the J call TRBJ1-4; no definite D call. In germline, CDR1 is KGHSY, CDR2 FQNENV. The V end lost 4 bases, the J end lost 7 bases, and 13 bases lay between the germline ends. This CDR3 region has 14 residues. The CDR3 DNA reads as TGTGCCAGCAGCCCGGAGTTGGGAGGTGAAAAACTGTTTTTT. This encodes CASSPELGGEKLFF.

The V gene is TRBV2, the J gene TRBJ2-7, with D possibly being TRBD2 (6 bases). Between the trimmed V and J ends, which lost 7 bases and 3 bases, there was a span of 19 bases. Germline values: CDR1 SNHLY, CDR2 FYNNEI. The CDR3 consists of 15 residues. The CDR3, as DNA: TGTGCCAGCAAGGAGACTAGGGACTGGTACTACGAGCAGTACTTC. Protein: CASKETRDWYYEQYF.

The CDR3 spells CAISKSSGGRALSHEQYF. The CDR3 DNA is TGTGCCATCAGTAAATCTAGCGGTGGGAGAGCCTTATCCCACGAGCAGTACTTC. The chain couples TRBV10-3 to TRBJ2-7; 7 nucleotides agree with TRBD2. V gave up 5 bases and J gave up 5 bases; unmatched junction bases: 21. This CDR3 is built from 18 residues. Per germline, CDR1 ENHRY and CDR2 SYGVKD.

This sequence joins TRBV19 and TRBJ1-5; D unclear. CDR3 length: 15 residues. Looked up from germline, CDR1 is LNHDA and CDR2 is SQIVND (reference sequence). Between the trimmed V and J ends, which lost 3 bases and 7 bases, there was a span of 16 bases. The CDR3 nucleotides read TGTGCCAGTAGTATTCGACGGTCCGGGGAACAGCCCCAGCATTTT. It codes for CASSIRRSGEQPQHF. Drawing the rest from reference TRBV19 and TRBJ1-5, the complete variable domain is DGGITQSPKYLFRKEGQNVTLSCEQNLNHDAMYWYRQDPGQGLRLIYYSQIVNDFQKGDIAEGYSVSREKKESFPLTVTSAQKNPTAFYLCASSIRRSGEQPQHFGDGTRLSIL.

The rearrangement uses TRBV2 and TRBJ2-7; weak D call: TRBD2 (5 bases). The V end was cut by 1 base, the J end by 5 bases, with 6 bases between. The germline CDR1 and CDR2 sequences are SNHLY and FYNNEI. The CDR3 runs to 12 residues. CDR3 residues: CASSEGRNEQYF. For the CDR3, the DNA is TGTGCCAGCAGTGAAGGGAGGAACGAGCAGTACTTC.

V and J are TRBV11-1 and TRBJ2-1; D gene uncertain. The germline V gene has CDR1 SGHAT and CDR2 FQDESV (reference sequence). The V end lost 1 base, the J end lost 9 bases, and 7 bases lay between the germline ends. This CDR3 is 12 amino acids long. The CDR3 nucleotides read TGTGCCAGCAGCTTAGACTCTGGTGAGCAGTTCTTC. Protein sequence: CASSLDSGEQFF.

The J gene is TRBJ2-5, the V gene TRBV4-2, with a weak D call TRBD2 (6 bases). The CDR3 length is 14 residues. Trimming took 0 bases from V and 4 from J, leaving 9 bases between them. The germline V gene encodes CDR1 LGHNA and CDR2 YNFKEQ. CDR3 DNA: TGTGCCAGCAGCCAAGATCCCGGGAGAGAGACCCAGTACTTC. Its translation: CASSQDPGRETQYF.

The J gene is TRBJ2-1, the V gene TRBV28; 12 bases align to TRBD2. V gave up 8 bases and J gave up 7 bases; unmatched junction bases: 9. The V gene's germline CDR1 is MDHEN and CDR2 SYDVKM. There are 15 residues in the CDR3. CDR3 region: CASGELAGGPNEQFF. CDR3 in DNA: TGTGCCAGCGGGGAGCTAGCGGGAGGGCCGAATGAGCAGTTCTTC.

This clone was seen just once. The gene calls are TRBV6-1 and TRBJ2-7; D is undetermined. The CDR3 is 14 amino acids. Trimming cost V 6 bases and J 0 bases, with 12 bases left between them. The germline CDR1 and CDR2 sequences are MNHNS and SASEGT. CDR3 sequence: CASRAQRSSYEQYF. The CDR3 DNA reads as TGTGCCAGCAGAGCCCAAAGGAGCTCCTACGAGCAGTACTTC.

This clone was counted a single time. This chain joins TRBV10-3 and TRBJ1-2; no firm D call. Germline V lookup: CDR1 ENHRY, CDR2 SYGVKD. Trimming pared 0 bases from V and 8 bases from J, leaving 10 bases between. The CDR3 totals 13 residues. The CDR3 DNA reads TGTGCCATCAGTGAGTCAAGGACTGGCGGCTACACCTTC. Its protein product is CAISESRTGGYTF.

This chain links TRBV23-1 with TRBJ2-7; 10 nucleotides match TRBD1. TRBV23-1 is an open reading frame, and its role is uncertain. V lost 0 bases and J lost 2; bases outside the gene matches: 7. The CDR3 runs to 17 residues. CDR3 nucleotide sequence: TGCGCCAGCAGTCAATCAGACAGGGGGCAACTAACCTACGAGCAGTACTTC. It codes for CASSQSDRGQLTYEQYF.

The chain combines TRBV9 with TRBJ2-1; perhaps TRBD2 as D (7 bases). The V end lost 0 bases, the J end lost 4 bases, and 14 bases lay between the germline ends. The length of the CDR3 is 16 residues. CDR1 is SGDLS, CDR2 YYNGEE, per germline. CDR3 nucleotide sequence: TGTGCCAGCAGCGTAGTCGGGGCGGGGGCGTACAATGAGCAGTTCTTC. Protein: CASSVVGAGAYNEQFF.

The V gene is TRBV7-3, the J gene TRBJ1-2; D perhaps matches TRBD1 (5 bases). V gave up 0 bases and J gave up 0 bases, with 8 bases separating them. The germline gives CDR1 SGHTA, CDR2 FQGTGA. The CDR3 is made up of 15 amino acids. CDR3 residues: CASSLTAGANYGYTF. The CDR3 DNA reads as TGTGCCAGCAGCTTAACGGCGGGGGCTAACTATGGCTACACCTTC.

This chain joins TRBV30 and TRBJ2-7, with D tentatively TRBD1 (5 bases). The germline V gene has CDR1 GTSNPN and CDR2 SVGIG (reference sequence). CDR3 length: 12 amino acids. V was cut by 2 bases and J by 3 bases, with 8 bases left in between. Here the CDR3 reads CAWSPGLYEQYF. The CDR3 DNA sequence: TGTGCCTGGAGTCCAGGGCTCTACGAGCAGTACTTC.

The chain joins TRBV19 to TRBJ2-1; TRBD2 aligns across 8 bases. This CDR3 spans 13 amino acids. The junction had 3 bases not matched to a gene; V was cut back by 3 bases and J by 8 bases. Germline CDR1 LNHDA, CDR2 SQIVND (reference sequence). For the CDR3, the DNA is TGTGCCAGTAGTATCCGGGAGGGTGATGAGCAGTTCTTC. Its translation is CASSIREGDEQFF.

The chain employs TRBV29-1 and TRBJ1-4; TRBD1 is a possible D gene (5 bases). The CDR3 is 13 amino acids. V was shortened by 6 bases and J by 3 bases, with 11 bases between the two germline ends. Germline values: CDR1 SQVTM, CDR2 ANQGSEA. The CDR3 sequence: CSVRRGANEKLFF. The CDR3 coding sequence is TGCAGCGTACGGCGGGGGGCTAATGAAAAACTGTTTTTT.